This T cell receptor (beta chain) was captured in a study of multiple sclerosis patients with progressive multifocal leukoencephalopathy. The time point denotes: time of PML onset. At PML onset, T3 blood samples were taken. Deletions cut 0 bases from V and 0 bases from J, with 16 bases between. Germline V gene data show CDR1 as SGHRS and CDR2 as YFSETQ. The CDR3 sequence is 18 residues long. The survey-level immunoSEQ assay was used. The repertoire was sequenced with immunoSEQ multiplex PCR; TCRdb's copy has only in-frame clones and lacks some. The sample yields approximately 29,000 clones, approximately 85% seen once. To note about this clone: Its specificity is unknown.

Study-wide results and caveats: PML-onset expanded TRB clones were detectable before and during natalizumab therapy. In most PML patients, TRB repertoires appeared less diverse by entropy.

This sequence originates from a woman aged 30 to 39 with progressive multifocal leukoencephalopathy. This chain connects TRBV5-1 to TRBJ2-1; D not certain. Sequencing was performed on PBMCs, taken from a patient treated with natalizumab. The DNA for the CDR3 is TGCGCCAGCAGCTTGGTGCCCTCGAATTCCGGCTCCTACAATGAGCAGTTCTTC. It is translated as CASSLVPSNSGSYNEQFF.